This TCR beta chain was captured in a study of Graves' ophthalmopathy and Graves' hyperthyroidism. The table lists this clonotype with many counts. Beta-chain TCR CDR3 regions were amplified from RNA transcripts. Second-round multiplex PCR came after first-round RT-PCR with HTBI primers. TCRdb re-called the multiplex PCR reads through MiXCR, storing one row per CDR3 protein. The sample has a few hundred thousand distinct CDR3 sequences; roughly 15% are singletons. V shed 5 bases and J shed 0 bases, with 11 bases lying between them. The CDR3 sequence is 14 residues long. Germline CDR1 and CDR2: MDHEN and SYDVKM.

The TCR sequence derives from an adult woman with stable Graves' hyperthyroidism. The sequenced sample was peripheral blood. The chain carries TRBV28 and TRBJ2-7; D is undetermined. CDR3 region: CASSLLTGSYEQYF. In nucleotides, the CDR3 is TGTGCCAGCAGTCTCCTGACGGGCTCCTACGAGCAGTACTTC.